Listed here are 30 T cell receptor beta chains from one sample, sequenced in a study of T cell repertoires in cytomegalovirus infection. One entry per CDR3 protein results from TCRdb running MiXCR on the reads. The table includes about 530,000 distinct CDR3 sequences, 26% detected once. Sequenced input: PBMCs. Receptors were obtained from a human donor in good health (CMV status not recorded). Some clones in this sample may be carry-over from other donors' samples.

This clonotype was recorded once. V and J are TRBV7-2 and TRBJ2-1; no definite D call. Germline CDR1 reads SGHTA; CDR2 reads FQGNSA. V gave up 5 bases and J gave up 0 bases, with 14 bases separating them. The CDR3 length is 16 residues. The CDR3 DNA is TGTGCCAGCAGCCCAGCGAGTCCCAGCTCCTACAATGAGCAGTTCTTC. Translation gives CASSPASPSSYNEQFF.

This clonotype was counted only a few times. The rearrangement uses TRBV7-2 and TRBJ2-1; 10 bases agree with TRBD2. Germline-derived CDR1 and CDR2 are SGHTA and FQGNSA. The CDR3 consists of 14 residues. Unmatched junction bases numbered 9, after V lost 6 bases and J lost 10 bases. The CDR3 sequence is CASRRSGGAFEQFF. CDR3 DNA: TGTGCCAGCAGACGGAGCGGGGGGGCCTTCGAGCAGTTCTTC. Looking up the rest from reference TRBV7-2 and TRBJ2-1 gives the full variable domain: GAGVSQSPSNKVTEKGKDVELRCDPISGHTALYWYRQSLGQGLEFLIYFQGNSAPDKSGLPSDRFSAERTGGSVSTLTIQRTQQEDSAVYLCASRRSGGAFEQFFGPGTRLTVL.

This chain uses TRBV7-8 with TRBJ2-1; 7 bases match TRBD1. Per germline, CDR1 SGHVS and CDR2 FQNEAQ. Germline trimming cut 8 bases from V and 12 bases from J; bases unmatched to any gene: 7. CDR3 size: 11 residues. The CDR3 region is CASSSGDRQFF. DNA of the CDR3: TGTGCCAGCTCCTCTGGGGACAGGCAGTTCTTC.

This chain links TRBV4-2 with TRBJ2-7; perhaps TRBD2 as D (5 bases). The CDR3 loop spans 16 amino acids. V dropped 0 bases and J dropped 1 base, with 13 bases sitting between them. Germline CDR1 and CDR2: LGHNA and YNFKEQ. This chain's CDR3 is CASSQEPPAESYEQYF. CDR3 coding DNA: TGTGCCAGCAGCCAAGAGCCCCCAGCGGAGTCCTACGAGCAGTACTTC.

The genes are TRBV5-4 and TRBJ1-1; D perhaps matches TRBD1 (6 bases). Trimming stripped 4 bases from V and 5 bases from J, with 15 bases between. CDR1 is SGHNT, CDR2 YYREEE, per germline (reference sequence). The CDR3 totals 14 residues. The CDR3 DNA is TGTGCCAGCAGCCCCGCTGGGGGGCAAACTGAAGCTTTCTTT. Residues: CASSPAGGQTEAFF.

This chain joins TRBV12-5 and TRBJ2-1, with D possibly being TRBD2 (6 bases). The V gene's germline CDR1 is LGHNT and CDR2 FRNRAP. There are 11 residues in the CDR3. Trimming took off 2 bases at V and 12 bases at J, with 8 bases between the two ends. The CDR3 loop reads CASGLPGGQFF. The CDR3 DNA is TGTGCTAGTGGTTTGCCCGGGGGGCAGTTCTTC.

The genes are TRBV7-9 and TRBJ1-5; TRBD1 might be the D (5 bases). The germline CDR1 and CDR2 sequences are SEHNR and FQNEAQ (reference sequence). The CDR3 covers 14 residues. V lost 2 bases, J lost 3 bases, and 8 bases lay in between. The CDR3 spells CASSLWGTNQPQHF. For the CDR3, the DNA is TGTGCCAGCAGCTTATGGGGGACCAATCAGCCCCAGCATTTT. Complete variable domain (other parts from reference TRBV7-9 and TRBJ1-5): DTGVSQNPRHKITKRGQNVTFRCDPISEHNRLYWYRQTLGQGPEFLTYFQNEAQLEKSRLLSDRFSAERPKGSFSTLEIQRTEQGDSAMYLCASSLWGTNQPQHFGDGTRLSIL.

This clonotype appeared a few times. This sequence joins TRBV2 and TRBJ2-5, with D uncertain. Germline CDR1 is SNHLY and CDR2 is FYNNEI. Deletions cut 4 bases from V and 5 bases from J, with 8 bases between. This CDR3 has 12 residues. DNA of the CDR3: TGTGCCAGCAGTGGGACCCGGGAGACCCAGTACTTC. Its translation is CASSGTRETQYF.

The table lists this clonotype with a count of one. The genes are TRBV5-6 and TRBJ2-1; TRBD1 or TRBD2 may be the D gene (6 bases each). This CDR3 spans 17 amino acids. The V and J ends lost 0 bases and 4 bases respectively, with 17 bases between them. Germline CDR1 SGHDT, CDR2 YYEEEE. CDR3 DNA sequence: TGTGCCAGCAGCTTGGAAATAGGGTCGGGGGCTTACAATGAGCAGTTCTTC. It encodes CASSLEIGSGAYNEQFF.

V gene TRBV12-3 or TRBV12-4 combines with J gene TRBJ2-3, with D perhaps TRBD2 (5 bases). This CDR3 is built from 14 residues. V was pared by 5 bases and J by 3 bases, with 12 bases between. CDR3 nucleotide sequence: TGTGCCAGCAGTACGCGAGCGGAAACAGATACGCAGTATTTT. Its protein product is CASSTRAETDTQYF.

V usage is TRBV10-3 and J usage is TRBJ2-3, with 7 positions matching TRBD2. Trimming removed 5 bases from V and 2 bases from J; junction bases left unmatched: 4. Germline V gene data show CDR1 as ENHRY and CDR2 as SYGVKD. The CDR3 has 14 amino acids. CDR3 sequence (DNA): TGTGCCATCAGTCGGGGGGAAAACACAGATACGCAGTATTTT. Translated, it gives CAISRGENTDTQYF.

This clonotype was recorded a few times. The chain has TRBV28 and TRBJ2-1; 13 positions match TRBD2. Per the germline V gene, CDR1 is MDHEN and CDR2 is SYDVKM. The CDR3 has 16 amino acids. The V segment lost 5 bases and the J segment 8 bases; nucleotides outside the gene matches: 9. The CDR3 region has the DNA TGTGCCAGCAGTACCAGGACTAGCGGGAGAGGCGATGAGCAGTTCTTC. Residues: CASSTRTSGRGDEQFF.

The chain combines TRBV10-3 with TRBJ2-3, with D perhaps assigned TRBD1 or TRBD2 (5 bases each). The CDR3 has 14 amino acids. Germline assignment: CDR1 ENHRY and CDR2 SYGVKD. The V gene lost 6 bases and the J gene lost 2 bases, with 12 bases spanning the gap. The CDR3 DNA is TGTGCCATCAGGGGGGAACGGTTCACAGATACGCAGTATTTT. This translates into CAIRGERFTDTQYF.

The chain has TRBV5-4 and TRBJ1-4, with a tentative D call TRBD1 (5 bases). CDR3 length: 13 amino acids. Germline V gene lookup returns CDR1 SGHNT and CDR2 YYREEE (reference sequence). V was shortened by 2 bases and J by 6 bases, with 8 bases between the two germline ends. DNA of the CDR3: TGTGCCAGCAGCTTTTTGGGGGATGAAAAACTGTTTTTT. Protein sequence: CASSFLGDEKLFF. Full variable domain (remainder filled in from reference TRBV5-4 and TRBJ1-4): ETGVTQSPTHLIKTRGQQVTLRCSSQSGHNTVSWYQQALGQGPQFIFQYYREEENGRGNFPPRFSGLQFPNYSSELNVNALELDDSALYLCASSFLGDEKLFFGSGTQLSVL.

This clonotype was seen only a few times. The chain recombines TRBV6-2 or TRBV6-3 with TRBJ1-1; the match to TRBD1 covers 7 bases. Germline V lookup: CDR1 MNHEY, CDR2 SVGEGT. J lost 6 bases, V lost 5 bases, and 12 bases had no gene match. There are 15 residues in the CDR3. This chain's CDR3 is CASSRTDRVLAEAFF. In DNA form, the CDR3 reads TGTGCCAGCAGTCGAACAGACAGGGTGCTCGCTGAAGCTTTCTTT.

The chain couples TRBV6-2 or TRBV6-3 to TRBJ1-1; D is perhaps TRBD1 (5 bases). The germline gives CDR1 MNHEY, CDR2 SVGEGT. CDR3 size: 12 residues. V was clipped by 5 bases and J by 6 bases, with 10 bases between them. CDR3 residues: CASSQWGSEAFF. The CDR3 DNA is TGTGCCAGCAGTCAGTGGGGGTCTGAAGCTTTCTTT.

The sample holds many counts of this clonotype. The CDR3, as DNA: TGTGCCAGCAGCTTAGTAAGAATTCACGAAGCTTTCTTT. Translated, it gives CASSLVRIHEAFF. The chain uses TRBV7-8 and TRBJ1-1; D is unclear. This CDR3 has 13 amino acids. Germline V CDR1 and CDR2: SGHVS, FQNEAQ. The germline V and J ends were trimmed by 1 base and 8 bases, with 11 bases remaining between them.

The rearrangement links TRBV2 to TRBJ2-1; 12 bases map to TRBD2. The J segment lost 7 bases and the V segment lost 2 bases, leaving 6 bases of the junction unmatched. Per germline, CDR1 SNHLY and CDR2 FYNNEI. CDR3 length: 16 residues. The CDR3 here is CASSEYGLAGGNEQFF. In nucleotides, the CDR3 is TGTGCCAGCAGTGAATACGGCCTAGCGGGGGGGAATGAGCAGTTCTTC.

CDR3 DNA: TGTGCCAGCAGTGCCCGACAGGGAGTAGCTCACGAGCAGTACTTC. Protein sequence: CASSARQGVAHEQYF. The chain links TRBV12-3 or TRBV12-4 to TRBJ2-7, with 7 bases fitting TRBD1. J lost 5 bases, V lost 5 bases, and 12 bases had no gene match. This CDR3 is built from 15 residues.

This clonotype has at least ten counts. This chain uses TRBV6-2 or TRBV6-3 with TRBJ2-1, with D tentatively TRBD1 (6 bases). The V end was cut by 5 bases, the J end by 2 bases, with 16 bases between. The germline CDR1 and CDR2 sequences are MNHEY and SVGEGT. The CDR3 length is 16 residues. CDR3 nucleotides: TGTGCCAGCAGTAAAGGGACACGCGCGCCCTACAATGAGCAGTTCTTC. As protein: CASSKGTRAPYNEQFF.

The chain uses TRBV2 and TRBJ2-3; D is unclear. This CDR3 has 14 amino acids. V lost 3 bases and J lost 5, with 12 bases in between. The germline V gene has CDR1 SNHLY and CDR2 FYNNEI. The CDR3 DNA is TGTGCCAGCAGTGAGTTCCGAGAGGTAGATACGCAGTATTTT. Protein: CASSEFREVDTQYF. Full variable domain (missing parts from reference TRBV2 and TRBJ2-3): EPEVTQTPSHQVTQMGQEVILRCVPISNHLYFYWYRQILGQKVEFLVSFYNNEISEKSEIFDDQFSVERPDGSNFTLKIRSTKLEDSAMYFCASSEFREVDTQYFGPGTRLTVL.

The V gene is TRBV24-1, the J gene TRBJ2-4; D is perhaps TRBD1 or TRBD2 (5 bases each). There are 19 residues in the CDR3. V shed 9 bases and J shed 0 bases, with 26 bases lying between them. CDR1 is KGHDR and CDR2 is SFDVKD in the germline V gene. In nucleotides, the CDR3 is TGTGCCACCGCCTCGGACGGGAATCACAGGACCCTAGCCAAAAACATTCAGTACTTC. Translating it yields CATASDGNHRTLAKNIQYF.

The table lists this clonotype with a few counts. The genes are TRBV28 and TRBJ1-6; 8 bases map to TRBD1. The V gene's germline CDR1 is MDHEN and CDR2 SYDVKM. Unmatched junction bases numbered 16, after V lost 8 bases and J lost 10 bases. This CDR3 has 16 amino acids. CDR3 DNA sequence: TGTGCCAGCCTCCGACAGGGGAAGGCCATGGGGTCACCCCTCCACTTT. Translating it yields CASLRQGKAMGSPLHF.

The chain combines TRBV25-1 with TRBJ2-4; 7 nucleotides agree with TRBD1. Germline loops: CDR1 MGHDK, CDR2 SYGVNS. This CDR3 region has 13 residues. The ends lost 2 bases at V and 8 bases at J; junction bases unmatched: 3. The CDR3 nucleotides are TGTGCCAGCAGTGAAGACAGGGCGGACATTCAGTACTTC. Its protein product is CASSEDRADIQYF. Drawing the rest from reference TRBV25-1 and TRBJ2-4, the complete variable domain is EADIYQTPRYLVIGTGKKITLECSQTMGHDKMYWYQQDPGMELHLIHYSYGVNSTEKGDLSSESTVSRIRTEHFPLTLESARPSHTSQYLCASSEDRADIQYFGAGTRLSVL.

This clonotype has ten or more counts. The chain employs TRBV7-2 and TRBJ2-7; 11 bases line up with TRBD2. With V trimmed by 1 base and J by 2 bases, 1 base remained unmatched. Germline V gene lookup returns CDR1 SGHTA and CDR2 FQGNSA. The length of the CDR3 is 15 residues. CDR3 nucleotide sequence: TGTGCCAGCAGCTTAGAACTAGCGGGGGCCTACGAGCAGTACTTC. This translates into CASSLELAGAYEQYF.

This clonotype was counted a few times. The chain has TRBV12-3 or TRBV12-4 and TRBJ1-6; no firm D call. V lost 5 bases and J lost 4, with 6 bases in between. This CDR3 has 13 amino acids. The CDR3 spells CASSPRYNSPLHF. DNA of the CDR3: TGTGCCAGCAGTCCTCGGTATAATTCACCCCTCCACTTT.

The chain couples TRBV30 to TRBJ2-7; D is unclear. CDR3 length equals 16 residues. Per germline, CDR1 GTSNPN and CDR2 SVGIG (reference sequence). Trimming removed 3 bases from V and 2 bases from J, with 20 bases in between. The CDR3 region has the DNA TGTGCCTGGAGCGGCCACCCAGACGGCAGGACCTACGAGCAGTACTTC. This codes for CAWSGHPDGRTYEQYF. Together with reference TRBV30 and TRBJ2-7, the CDR3 gives the full variable domain: SQTIHQWPATLVQPVGSPLSLECTVEGTSNPNLYWYRQAAGRGLQLLFYSVGIGQISSEVPQNLSASRPQDRQFILSSKKLLLSDSGFYLCAWSGHPDGRTYEQYFGPGTRLTVT.

This clonotype was seen only a few times. The chain carries TRBV5-5 and TRBJ2-1, with a possible D match to TRBD2 (6 bases). Trimming took 2 bases from V and 1 from J, leaving 13 bases between them. Germline assignment: CDR1 SGHKS and CDR2 YYEKEE (reference sequence). The CDR3 consists of 16 residues. This CDR3 is CASSFQSGRSYNEQFF. CDR3 nucleotides: TGTGCCAGCAGCTTCCAATCAGGGAGGTCCTACAATGAGCAGTTCTTC.

This sequence joins TRBV2 and TRBJ1-4; maybe TRBD1 (6 bases). The CDR3 consists of 13 residues. Between the trimmed V and J ends, which lost 7 bases and 8 bases, there was a span of 14 bases. Germline V lookup: CDR1 SNHLY, CDR2 FYNNEI. The CDR3 coding sequence is TGTGCCAGCACAAGACAGGTCCGGGAAAAACTGTTTTTT. The encoded protein is CASTRQVREKLFF.

Many counts were recorded for this clonotype. The V gene is TRBV12-3 or TRBV12-4, the J gene TRBJ1-2; D gene unclear. The CDR3 extends over 12 amino acids. The V and J ends lost 6 bases and 8 bases respectively, with 13 bases between them. This CDR3 reads CASRPWASGYTF. The CDR3 DNA reads as TGTGCCAGCAGGCCTTGGGCGAGCGGCTACACCTTC.